The clone carrying this T cell receptor (beta chain) was observed at least ten times. Its antigen is currently unknown. This specimen belongs to a study of T-cell memory formation after mild COVID-19. Whole-study findings and limits: The study detected some responding clones in pre-infection memory, suggesting cross-reactive memory joined.

MiXCR was run by TCRdb on the 5' RACE reads, yielding one entry per CDR3 protein. The table shows around 300,000 distinct CDR3 sequences, with approximately 15% occurring only once. Germline V gives CDR1 SGHTA, CDR2 FQGNSA. The CDR3 has 15 residues. V lost 1 base, J lost 4 bases, and 10 bases lay in between. This chain joins TRBV7-2 and TRBJ2-2, with D perhaps assigned TRBD1 or TRBD2 (5 bases each). The source material was PBMCs or a T cell subset sorted from them (not recorded which). The clonotype originates from a man younger than 35 who had mild COVID-19 (a few samples of this study predate the infection). Cell type and time point are not known. The CDR3 nucleotides read TGTGCCAGCAGCTTAGGAGGTGGGACCACCGGGGAGCTGTTTTTT. This translates into CASSLGGGTTGELFF.